What follows is one T cell receptor (beta chain) and its context. There is no known antigen for this receptor. Per-base qualities were not stored, and no clone one base away is much larger. Relative to germline, V is missing 5 bases and J is missing 0 bases, with 11 bases of the junction outside any gene match. Measured from the cysteine to the phenylalanine, the CDR3 is 18 residues long. Of the read, only the CDR3 DNA is kept; its 54 bases are in frame from base 1. CDR1 is given as SGHVS and CDR2 as FQNEAQ, both from the germline V gene. Library generation was performed with PCR. DNA from cultured CD4+ T cells was subjected to TCR sequencing with the Oncomine TCR Beta short-read assay at the Johns Hopkins FTIC core. Genomic DNA was extracted from the cultured CD4+ T cells with the QIAamp micro DNA kit. Oncomine TCR Beta libraries from cultured CD4+ T cells were pooled using unique dual indexes and sequenced on an Illumina iSeq 100. In the paper's pipeline: Non-productive sequences were filtered out, and CDR3s that did not start with C, did not end with F or W, or were shorter than 7 amino acids were discarded. Antigen-specific clonotypes were identified with the MANAFEST web application by comparing peptide-stimulated wells with reference and other culture wells. Positive clones required FDR below 0.05, an odds ratio above 5, and productive frequency above 0.1% in at least two of three replicate wells. A clonotype counted as cross-reactive if it showed significant expansion both in the SARS-CoV-2 spike wells and in at least one common cold coronavirus spike condition. Similarity between CDR3 sequences was evaluated in R version 3.6.1 using Levenshtein distances (stringdist) and unrooted phylogenetic trees (ape). The public reads were run again by TCRdb, first through fastp at Q25 and then through MiXCR, and only productive beta chains were kept. Rows merge per CDR3 protein into single entries with the most common DNA and genes. TCRdb's processing, not the study's, gives the V and J calls here. This sample has some 10,000 distinct CDR3 sequences in its table, and 60% of those were observed once. The ten largest account for about a sixth of the sample.

This specimen comes from a study of vaccination and CD4 T cells after COVID-19 (dated by TCRdb to 2021 to 2024). Turning to the overall study: Convalescent patients had a positive SARS-CoV-2 result on nasal swab PCR, and of these patients, some 10 had mild disease and one had severe disease. The time from the second vaccine dose to post-vaccine blood sampling had a median of roughly 79 days and ranged from about 12 to 250 days. The spike-specific CD4+ TCR repertoire was compared before and after mRNA vaccination in approximately 9 COVID-19 convalescent patients and several infection-naive healthy vaccine recipients. Each participant got two doses of either the Pfizer-BioNTech BNT162b2 vaccine (n=8) or the Moderna mRNA-1273 vaccine (n=2). Control cultures used a CEFX viral epitope pool as positive control, an HIV-1 Nef peptide pool as negative control, or no peptide. Overlapping spike peptide pools from SARS-CoV-2 and from the common cold coronaviruses HCoV-NL63, HCoV-OC43 and HCoV-229E were used as culture stimuli. The convalescent cohort included six males and four females, with two Hispanic individuals, seven Caucasians, two Asians and one multiracial person. Post-COVID blood samples from convalescent patients were collected a median of 101 days after diagnosis, with a range of roughly 30 to 170 days. Results and caveats for the whole study, not just this receptor: Among convalescent patients, a median about 87% of the SARS-CoV-2-reactive clones seen after vaccination appeared only after vaccination, which suggests priming specific to the vaccine. Of the vaccine-specific clones in convalescent patients, 304 of 307, or nearly all, reacted only to SARS-CoV-2 spike and did not cross-react with common cold coronaviruses. The median count of SARS-CoV-2-reactive clonotypes went up from 20 to 25 after infection to about 41 after vaccination, although the change was not significant. The study included relatively few convalescent patients and did not analyze early timepoints after natural infection.

The label giving this sample's treatment or condition can be read as: approximately 10-day PBMC culture with coronavirus spike peptide pools or control peptides (ViraFEST assay). The ViraFEST assay, used in the study, expanded antigen-specific T cells with peptide pools and then identified the expanded clonotypes through TCR sequencing. The positive SARS-CoV-2 PCR tests of the convalescent patients were dated from March to December 2020, before the Alpha, Beta and Delta variants emerged in the United States. About 2 million PBMCs per well were cultured in IMDM with approximately 4.9% human AB serum and about 9.7 IU/ml IL-2, plus 10 ug/ml peptide pools. Half of the culture medium was replaced with fresh IL-2-containing medium on days 3 and 7. After about 10 days of culture, CD4+ T cells were isolated by negative selection using the EasySep CD4+ T cell isolation kit. PBMCs were separated from whole blood using Ficoll-Paque Plus gradient centrifugation and then either used fresh or cryopreserved at -140C. Culture conditions were generally each tested in triplicate wells.

The receptor chain draws on TRBV7-8 and TRBJ1-5, and TRBD1 matches 9 of the central bases. This clonotype originated in a human donor with COVID-19. This sample comprised cultured CD4+ T cells from blood, obtained after SARS-CoV-2 vaccination. The DNA reads as follows: TGTGCCAGCAGCCCGGGGACAGGGATAACTTATAGCAATCAGCCCCAGCATTTT. It codes for CASSPGTGITYSNQPQHF.